This TCR beta chain is from a study of glioma-infiltrating T cells after dendritic cell vaccination (dated by TCRdb to about 2016). A note on the overall study: Of the approximately 15 glioblastoma patients in the cohort, all drawn from Phase I and II dendritic cell vaccination trials, 9 were newly diagnosed and 6 had recurrent disease. Tumor-infiltrating lymphocyte content was quantified and tumor and blood repertoires were compared in dendritic cell-vaccinated glioblastoma patients by deep sequencing of TCR beta CDR3 regions. Three intradermal dendritic cell vaccine injections were administered to patients at biweekly intervals in the arm below the axilla. The vaccine was prepared from monocyte-derived dendritic cells that were cultured for roughly seven days with IL-4 and GM-CSF and then pulsed overnight with autologous tumor lysate. Survival after dendritic cell vaccination was correlated with TCR sequencing metrics, such as TIL content and the overlap between tumor and blood repertoires. Between the early 2000s and the early 2010s, the patients were given dendritic cell vaccination pulsed with autologous tumor lysate.

The label giving this sample's time point can be read as: after dendritic cell vaccination, including at tumor progression/relapse. Selection of patients required sufficient residual fresh-frozen tumor tissue and over two years of available survival data. Although molecular status otherwise differed among the glioblastoma patients, no patient had an isocitrate dehydrogenase mutation. PBMC were collected before vaccination, two weeks after the third vaccination, and at tumor progression if progression occurred. The Qiagen DNeasy Blood extraction Kit was used for extraction of genomic DNA. Beyond this particular receptor, the publication reports: TCR clonality showed no direct relationship with survival, which suggests that a diverse polyclonal response may matter. The cohort was small and heterogeneous, with few patients having full blood and tumor sets and even fewer initial-recurrent tumor pairs. After dendritic cell vaccination, a higher estimated pretreatment TIL content predicted longer time to progression and overall survival. The TCR overlap response model with three groups was called speculative and said to need prospective validation.

In the case of this clone: No antigen is known for it. No clone much larger than this one lies a single base away; base qualities are absent.

TCRB CDR3 regions were amplified from 1.5 to 2 ug genomic DNA, or all available DNA if less, using the immunoSEQ assay. For multiplex PCR, 60 forward primers for TCR V beta segments and 13 reverse primers for J beta segments were used. To estimate the number of reads per starting template, synthetic control templates were added to each sample at limiting dilution. The Illumina HiSeq System generated 87 bp sequencing reads. The original pipeline was this. To remove PCR and sequencing errors, closely related sequences were merged with a nearest neighbor algorithm. TCR overlap was defined as the percentage of unique tumor TCR beta sequences that were also found in the peripheral blood of the same patient. The source is immuneACCESS, and TCRdb retained only in-frame sequences with V and J called. Part of the clones is not carried over; for the studies checked, unresolved V genes explain less than half of this, and the remainder is unexplained. Clone size and V and J calls were adopted from that table, with D and trimming inferred from the DNA. The sample table holds 85,000 or so clones, of which around 85% were seen once. Around 8% of the sample lies in the top ten.

The receptor comes from a human donor with glioblastoma. The specimen comprised blood, sampled after dendritic cell vaccination.

The encoded CDR3 is CASSLVGTADHEQYF. The nucleotide sequence is given as TGTGCCAGCAGCTTGGTAGGGACAGCGGACCACGAGCAGTACTTC. The chain is made from TRBV5-6 and TRBJ2-5; 7 of the junction bases match TRBD1. The DNA end favors TRBJ2-7, so the J call may be wrong. The CDR3 goes from the cysteine to the phenylalanine over 15 residues. Kept here is only the CDR3 DNA, which spans 45 bases and is read in frame from base 1. The germline V gene yields SGHDT for CDR1 and YYEEEE for CDR2.